This T cell receptor beta chain was recovered during a study of blood T cell repertoires in COVID-19. Study information: Italy, Spain and the United States were the sources of the convalescent and acute COVID-19 samples. T cells, B-cell-depleted T cells, or PBMCs provided the cDNA or gDNA that served as material.

In the original workflow: Amplifying reference gene primers gave estimates of nucleated cell counts. Sequenced by immunoSEQ multiplex PCR; TCRdb stores in-frame clones only, minus some. V, J and clone size are taken as reported in that table, and D and trimming were inferred from the DNA itself. Among around 250,000 clones listed, roughly 89% were seen once. V dropped 0 bases and J dropped 4 bases, with 9 bases sitting between them. The CDR3 spans 14 residues. The germline V gene encodes CDR1 MNHEY and CDR2 SVGAGI. This clonotype was sampled from a woman aged 40 to 50 who had recovered from COVID-19. Sequencing was carried out using peripheral blood. The V gene is TRBV6-5, the J gene TRBJ1-1, with D tentatively TRBD1 (5 bases). CDR3 protein: CASSYSRGSTEAFF. The CDR3 DNA follows: TGTGCCAGCAGTTACTCTCGGGGGAGCACTGAAGCTTTCTTT.